The sequence of this T cell receptor (beta chain) was determined in a study of T-cell memory formation after mild COVID-19. The overall study: TCR clusters mostly belonged to single donors. Study-wide results and caveats: Largely, contracting CD4+ clones fell within CM and EM, and contracting CD8+ clones within EMRA. There were some responding clones in pre-infection memory, which suggested that cross-reactive memory had joined.

Researchers used 5'RACE with constant-segment primers to make TCR alpha and TCR beta cDNA libraries that carry sample barcodes and UMIs. One entry per CDR3 protein results from TCRdb running MiXCR on the 5' RACE reads. The sample contains 350,000 to 500,000 distinct CDR3 sequences, around 17% of which appear only once. Germline CDR1 reads SEHNR; CDR2 reads FQNEAQ (reference sequence). This CDR3 spans 12 amino acids. Trimming shortened V by 5 bases and J by 9 bases, and 13 bases separated the two germline ends. Note on this clonotype: As yet, its antigen is unknown.

What was sequenced was PBMCs or a T cell subset sorted from them (not recorded which). The receptor's source is a man aged 18 to 30 who had mild COVID-19 (a few samples of this study predate the infection). Cell type and time point are not known. This chain links TRBV7-9 with TRBJ2-5; TRBD2 is a possible D gene (5 bases). The CDR3 coding sequence is TGTGCCAGCAGCCTCGGGGATGGGGCCCAGTACTTC. It codes for CASSLGDGAQYF. Looking up the rest from reference TRBV7-9 and TRBJ2-5 gives the full variable domain: DTGVSQNPRHKITKRGQNVTFRCDPISEHNRLYWYRQTLGQGPEFLTYFQNEAQLEKSRLLSDRFSAERPKGSFSTLEIQRTEQGDSAMYLCASSLGDGAQYFGPGTRLLVL.